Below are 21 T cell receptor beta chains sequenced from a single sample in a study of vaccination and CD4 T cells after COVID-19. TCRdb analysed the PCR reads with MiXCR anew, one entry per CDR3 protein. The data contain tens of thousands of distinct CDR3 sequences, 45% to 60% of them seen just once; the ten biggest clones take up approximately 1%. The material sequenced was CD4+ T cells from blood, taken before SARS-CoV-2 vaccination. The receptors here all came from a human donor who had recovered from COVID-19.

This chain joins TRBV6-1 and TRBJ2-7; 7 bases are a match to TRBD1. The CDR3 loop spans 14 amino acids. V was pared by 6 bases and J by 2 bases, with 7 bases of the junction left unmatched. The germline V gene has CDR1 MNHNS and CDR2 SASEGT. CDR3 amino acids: CASSSLGGPYEQYF. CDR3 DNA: TGTGCCAGCAGCTCACTAGGGGGCCCCTACGAGCAGTACTTC.

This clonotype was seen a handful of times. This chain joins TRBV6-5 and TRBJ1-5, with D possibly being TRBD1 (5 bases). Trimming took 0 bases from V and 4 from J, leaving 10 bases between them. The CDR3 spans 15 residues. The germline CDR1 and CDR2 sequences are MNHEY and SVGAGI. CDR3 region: CASSYSRQPNQPQHF. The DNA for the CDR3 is TGTGCCAGCAGTTACTCGCGACAGCCTAATCAGCCCCAGCATTTT.

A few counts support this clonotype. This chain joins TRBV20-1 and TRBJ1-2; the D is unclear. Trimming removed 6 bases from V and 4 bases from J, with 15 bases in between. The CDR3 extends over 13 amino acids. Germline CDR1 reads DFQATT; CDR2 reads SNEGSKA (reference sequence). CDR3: CSAPRGSTYGYTF. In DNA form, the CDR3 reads TGCAGTGCCCCACGTGGCAGCACCTATGGCTACACCTTC.

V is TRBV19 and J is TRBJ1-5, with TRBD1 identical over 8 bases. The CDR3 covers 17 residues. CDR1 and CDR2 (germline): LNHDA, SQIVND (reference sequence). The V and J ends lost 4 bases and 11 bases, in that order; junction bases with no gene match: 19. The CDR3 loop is CASSTLRDRLLGGAQHF. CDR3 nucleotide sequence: TGTGCCAGTAGTACCCTCCGGGACAGGTTATTGGGTGGAGCCCAGCATTTT.

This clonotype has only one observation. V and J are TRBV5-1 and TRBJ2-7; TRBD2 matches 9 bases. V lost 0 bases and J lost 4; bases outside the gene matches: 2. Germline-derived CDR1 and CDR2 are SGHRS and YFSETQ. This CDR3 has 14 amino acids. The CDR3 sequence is CASSLVAGAYEQYF. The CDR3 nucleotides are TGCGCCAGCAGCTTGGTAGCGGGAGCTTACGAGCAGTACTTC.

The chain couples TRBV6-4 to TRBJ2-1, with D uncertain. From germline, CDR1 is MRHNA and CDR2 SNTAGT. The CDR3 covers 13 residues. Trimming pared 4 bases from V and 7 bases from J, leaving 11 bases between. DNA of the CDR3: TGTGCCAGCAGTGCCCAGATGGGGAATGAGCAGTTCTTC. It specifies CASSAQMGNEQFF.

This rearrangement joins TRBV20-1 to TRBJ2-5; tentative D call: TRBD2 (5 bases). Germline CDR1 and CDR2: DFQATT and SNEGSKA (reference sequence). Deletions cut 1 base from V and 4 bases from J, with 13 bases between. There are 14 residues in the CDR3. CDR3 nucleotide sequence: TGCAGTGCTAGAGCTAATCTAGCAGCAGAGACCCAGTACTTC. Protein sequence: CSARANLAAETQYF.

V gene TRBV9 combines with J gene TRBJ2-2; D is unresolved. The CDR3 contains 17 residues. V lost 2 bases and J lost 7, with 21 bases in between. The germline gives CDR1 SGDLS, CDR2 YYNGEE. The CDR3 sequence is CASSVAPAAAAGGELFF. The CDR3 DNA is TGTGCCAGCAGCGTCGCGCCGGCGGCCGCGGCCGGCGGGGAGCTGTTTTTT.

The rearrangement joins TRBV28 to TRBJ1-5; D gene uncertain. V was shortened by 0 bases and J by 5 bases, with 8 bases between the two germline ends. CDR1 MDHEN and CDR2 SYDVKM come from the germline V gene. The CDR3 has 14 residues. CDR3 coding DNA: TGTGCCAGCAGTTTATGGAGGGCCGATCAGCCCCAGCATTTT. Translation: CASSLWRADQPQHF.

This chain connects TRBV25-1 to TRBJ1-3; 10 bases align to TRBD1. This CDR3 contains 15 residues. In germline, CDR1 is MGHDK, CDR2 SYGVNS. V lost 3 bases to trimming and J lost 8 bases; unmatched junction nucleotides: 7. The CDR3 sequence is CASSDSRQGADTIYF. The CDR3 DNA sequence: TGTGCCAGCAGTGACTCCAGACAGGGGGCTGACACCATATATTTT.

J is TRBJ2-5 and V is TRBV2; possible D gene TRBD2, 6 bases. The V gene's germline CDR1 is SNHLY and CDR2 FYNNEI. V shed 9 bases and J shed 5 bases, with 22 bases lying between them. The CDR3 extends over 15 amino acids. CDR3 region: CASREVGGYKETQYF. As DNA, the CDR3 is TGTGCCAGTCGTGAGGTGGGAGGCTATAAGGAGACCCAGTACTTC.

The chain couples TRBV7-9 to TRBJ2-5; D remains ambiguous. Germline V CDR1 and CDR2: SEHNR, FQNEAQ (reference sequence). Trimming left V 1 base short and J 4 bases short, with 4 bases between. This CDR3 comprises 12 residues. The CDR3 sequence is CASSLDIETQYF. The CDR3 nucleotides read TGTGCCAGCAGCTTAGATATAGAGACCCAGTACTTC.

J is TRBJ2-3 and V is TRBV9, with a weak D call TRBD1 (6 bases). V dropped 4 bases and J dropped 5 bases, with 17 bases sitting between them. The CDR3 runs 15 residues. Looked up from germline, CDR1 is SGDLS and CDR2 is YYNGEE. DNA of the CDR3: TGTGCCAGCAGCACCATGGGGGCGGTAGGAGATACGCAGTATTTT. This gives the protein CASSTMGAVGDTQYF.

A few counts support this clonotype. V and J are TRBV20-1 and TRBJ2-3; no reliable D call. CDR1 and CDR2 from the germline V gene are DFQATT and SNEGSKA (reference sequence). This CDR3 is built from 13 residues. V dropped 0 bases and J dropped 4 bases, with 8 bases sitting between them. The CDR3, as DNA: TGCAGTGCTAGAGATCAAGTAGCAGATACGCAGTATTTT. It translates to CSARDQVADTQYF.

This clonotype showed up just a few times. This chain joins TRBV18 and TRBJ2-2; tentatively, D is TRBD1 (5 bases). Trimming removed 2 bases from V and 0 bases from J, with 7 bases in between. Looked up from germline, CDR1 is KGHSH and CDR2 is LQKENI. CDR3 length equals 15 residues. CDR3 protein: CASSPGASNTGELFF. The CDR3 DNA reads TGTGCCAGCTCACCAGGGGCTTCGAACACCGGGGAGCTGTTTTTT.

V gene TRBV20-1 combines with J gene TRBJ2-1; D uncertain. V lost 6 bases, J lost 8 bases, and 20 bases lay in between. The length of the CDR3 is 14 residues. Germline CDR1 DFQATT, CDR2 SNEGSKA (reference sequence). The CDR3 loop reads CSAPSGLGHDEQFF. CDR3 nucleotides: TGCAGTGCCCCCTCGGGTTTAGGTCACGATGAGCAGTTCTTC.

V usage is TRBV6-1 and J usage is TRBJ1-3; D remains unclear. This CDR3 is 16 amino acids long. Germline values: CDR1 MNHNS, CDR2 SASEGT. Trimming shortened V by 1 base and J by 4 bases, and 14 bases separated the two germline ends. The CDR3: CASSEGRNALGNTIYF. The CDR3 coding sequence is TGTGCCAGCAGTGAAGGGCGGAATGCTCTGGGAAACACCATATATTTT.

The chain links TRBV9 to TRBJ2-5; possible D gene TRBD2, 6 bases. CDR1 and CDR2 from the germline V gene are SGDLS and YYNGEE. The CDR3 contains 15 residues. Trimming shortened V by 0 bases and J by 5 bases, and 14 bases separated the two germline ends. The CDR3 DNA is TGTGCCAGCAGCGTAGACCGCGGGAACGGTGAGACCCAGTACTTC. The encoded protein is CASSVDRGNGETQYF.

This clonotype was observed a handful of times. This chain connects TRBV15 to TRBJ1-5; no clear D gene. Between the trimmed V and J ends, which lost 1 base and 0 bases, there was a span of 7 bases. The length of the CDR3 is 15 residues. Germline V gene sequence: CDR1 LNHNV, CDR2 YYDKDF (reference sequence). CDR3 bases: TGTGCCACCAGCAGAGGGACCGCTAGCAATCAGCCCCAGCATTTT. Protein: CATSRGTASNQPQHF.

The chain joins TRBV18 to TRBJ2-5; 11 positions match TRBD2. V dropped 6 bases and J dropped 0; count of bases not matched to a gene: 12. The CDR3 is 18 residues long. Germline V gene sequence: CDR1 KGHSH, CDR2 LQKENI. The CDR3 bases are TGTGCCAGCTCCCCGAATAGCGGGAGGGCCGTCGACCAAGAGACCCAGTACTTC. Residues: CASSPNSGRAVDQETQYF.

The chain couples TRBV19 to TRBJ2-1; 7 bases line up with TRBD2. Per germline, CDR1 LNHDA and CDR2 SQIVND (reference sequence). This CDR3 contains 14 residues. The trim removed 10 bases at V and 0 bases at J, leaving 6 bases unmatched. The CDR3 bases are TGTGCCACTAAAATAGCGGGCTCCTACAATGAGCAGTTCTTC. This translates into CATKIAGSYNEQFF. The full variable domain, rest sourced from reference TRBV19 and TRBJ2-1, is DGGITQSPKYLFRKEGQNVTLSCEQNLNHDAMYWYRQDPGQGLRLIYYSQIVNDFQKGDIAEGYSVSREKKESFPLTVTSAQKNPTAFYLCATKIAGSYNEQFFGPGTRLTVL.